This entry lists 2 T cell receptor beta chains sequenced from one sample in a study of T cell repertoires in cytomegalovirus infection. No antigen has been assigned to these receptors. Each CDR3 protein is one row after TCRdb ran MiXCR on the reads. This table holds about 740,000 distinct CDR3 sequences, around a third found once. The starting material was cultured PBMCs, obtained from culture after CMV antigen stimulation. Source of these receptors: a human donor in good health (CMV status not recorded). Some clones in this sample may be carry-over from other donors' samples.

This rearrangement joins TRBV6-1 to TRBJ2-2, with 8 bases aligning to TRBD2. Losses at the gene ends were 5 bases for V and 5 bases for J; bases not matched to a gene: 7. Per germline, CDR1 MNHNS and CDR2 SASEGT. The CDR3 runs 15 residues. Here the CDR3 DNA reads TGTGCCAGCAGTAGCGGGGGACGGTATACCGGGGAGCTGTTTTTT. It codes for CASSSGGRYTGELFF.

The V gene is TRBV4-3, the J gene TRBJ2-5, with D possibly TRBD1 on 5 matching bases. The germline V gene has CDR1 LGHNA and CDR2 YSLEER. V lost 1 base to trimming and J lost 1 base, with 13 bases between them. The CDR3 covers 16 residues. In DNA form, the CDR3 reads TGCGCCAGCAGCCAAGGAACAGGCTTAACCCAAGAGACCCAGTACTTC. Protein: CASSQGTGLTQETQYF.